One and the same sample provided the 25 T cell receptor beta chains below, sequenced in a study of T-cell memory formation after mild COVID-19. TCRdb passed the 5' RACE reads through MiXCR, listing each CDR3 protein once. The sample has 450,000 to 700,000 distinct CDR3 sequences, roughly 18% seen once. The sequencing sample was made of PBMCs or a T cell subset sorted from them (not recorded which). These TCRs come from an adult woman who had mild COVID-19 (a few samples of this study predate the infection). Cell type and time point are not known.

This clonotype was seen only a few times. The chain combines TRBV7-8 with TRBJ2-1; 8 bases are a match to TRBD1. The CDR3 spans 16 residues. With V trimmed by 5 bases and J by 1 base, 7 bases remained unmatched. Germline V gene sequence: CDR1 SGHVS, CDR2 FQNEAQ. CDR3 region: CASSPNRGLSYNEQFF. CDR3 in DNA: TGTGCCAGCAGCCCCAACAGGGGGTTATCCTACAATGAGCAGTTCTTC.

This clonotype was detected a few times. This chain joins TRBV6-5 and TRBJ2-7; 9 bases are shared with TRBD1. CDR3 size: 14 residues. V shed 9 bases, J shed 3 bases, and the junction held 9 bases outside the gene matches. Looked up from germline, CDR1 is MNHEY and CDR2 is SVGAGI. The CDR3 DNA is TGTGCCAGTCGTTCCGGGACAGGGCACTACGAGCAGTACTTC. Its protein is CASRSGTGHYEQYF.

V and J are TRBV6-1 and TRBJ1-4; D is ambiguous. This CDR3 region has 15 residues. Per the germline V gene, CDR1 is MNHNS and CDR2 is SASEGT. Between the trimmed V and J ends, which lost 0 bases and 10 bases, there was a span of 15 bases. CDR3 sequence (DNA): TGTGCCAGCAGTGAAGCGAGGGCAGCCGGAGGAAAACTGTTTTTT. It yields the protein CASSEARAAGGKLFF.

This clonotype was observed a handful of times. The CDR3 protein is CASSLSPGNYGYTF. CDR3 nucleotides: TGTGCCAGCAGTTTGAGTCCAGGGAACTATGGCTACACCTTC. This chain connects TRBV12-3 or TRBV12-4 to TRBJ1-2, with D maybe TRBD1 (5 bases). The CDR3 length is 14 residues. V shed 3 bases and J shed 2 bases, with 10 bases lying between them.

The chain employs TRBV4-1 and TRBJ1-4; D gene uncertain. Trimming cost V 3 bases and J 3 bases, with 8 bases left between them. Per germline, CDR1 MGHRA and CDR2 YSYEKL. This CDR3 contains 14 residues. The CDR3: CASSHVTSNEKLFF. The CDR3 DNA sequence: TGCGCCAGCAGCCATGTTACATCTAATGAAAAACTGTTTTTT.

This clonotype was detected a few times. This sequence joins TRBV6-5 and TRBJ2-7; possible D gene TRBD1, 5 bases. V dropped 2 bases and J dropped 3 bases, with 17 bases sitting between them. CDR3 length: 16 amino acids. Germline-derived CDR1 and CDR2 are MNHEY and SVGAGI. CDR3 nucleotides: TGTGCCAGCAGTTACAAACAGGTCCTATTATACTACGAGCAGTACTTC. It translates to CASSYKQVLLYYEQYF.

V usage is TRBV13 and J usage is TRBJ2-3; D call uncertain. V lost 3 bases and J lost 2, with 12 bases in between. The germline gives CDR1 PRHDT, CDR2 FYEKMQ (reference sequence). This CDR3 is 15 amino acids long. CDR3 in DNA: TGTGCCAGCAGCTTGTACAGAGCTTACACAGATACGCAGTATTTT. Its protein is CASSLYRAYTDTQYF.

The J gene is TRBJ2-5, the V gene TRBV5-1; 10 positions match TRBD2. Germline trimming cut 4 bases from V and 3 bases from J; bases unmatched to any gene: 3. The CDR3 loop spans 14 amino acids. Germline V gene sequence: CDR1 SGHRS, CDR2 YFSETQ. The chain's CDR3 is CASSQLAGKETQYF. CDR3 DNA: TGCGCCAGCAGCCAACTAGCGGGGAAAGAGACCCAGTACTTC. The full variable domain, rest sourced from reference TRBV5-1 and TRBJ2-5, is KAGVTQTPRYLIKTRGQQVTLSCSPISGHRSVSWYQQTPGQGLQFLFEYFSETQRNKGNFPGRFSGRQFSNSRSEMNVSTLELGDSALYLCASSQLAGKETQYFGPGTRLLVL.

The chain uses TRBV4-3 and TRBJ1-2; D possibly corresponds to TRBD1 (5 bases). Germline CDR1 is LGHNA and CDR2 is YSLEER. CDR3 length equals 14 residues. The germline V and J ends were trimmed by 0 bases and 7 bases, with 12 bases remaining between them. In DNA form, the CDR3 reads TGCGCCAGCAGCCAAGACAGGGTGGGGCTTGGCTACACCTTC. It encodes CASSQDRVGLGYTF.

This clonotype was detected a few times. The gene calls are TRBV5-1 and TRBJ2-3; D is unresolved. CDR3 length: 13 residues. The V gene's germline CDR1 is SGHRS and CDR2 YFSETQ. With 5 bases removed from V and 6 bases from J, the gap between germline ends came to 13 bases. The CDR3 region has the DNA TGCGCCAGCAGTCGTTCTAGGGTGGATACGCAGTATTTT. It yields the protein CASSRSRVDTQYF.

J is TRBJ2-7 and V is TRBV7-9; 9 nucleotides line up with TRBD1. The germline gives CDR1 SEHNR, CDR2 FQNEAQ (reference sequence). Trimming took 5 bases from V and 1 from J; bases not matched to a gene: 3. There are 14 residues in the CDR3. The CDR3 DNA is TGTGCCAGCAGCGGGGACAGGGCGTCCTACGAGCAGTACTTC. It encodes CASSGDRASYEQYF.

The chain employs TRBV12-3 or TRBV12-4 and TRBJ2-3; D gene unclear. The CDR3 length is 13 residues. V was cut by 6 bases and J by 5 bases, with 12 bases left in between. CDR3 nucleotides: TGTGCCAGCAGCCTCCCGGCCAAAGATACGCAGTATTTT. This gives the protein CASSLPAKDTQYF.

This clonotype has more than one count but fewer than ten. The chain has TRBV28 and TRBJ1-5, with TRBD1 matching 10 bases. Germline assignment: CDR1 MDHEN and CDR2 SYDVKM. V shed 10 bases, J shed 7 bases, and the junction held 7 bases outside the gene matches. The CDR3 consists of 13 residues. Here the CDR3 DNA reads TGTGCCATCGGGGACAGGGGTCGGCAGCCCCAGCATTTT. Translated, it gives CAIGDRGRQPQHF.

The chain uses TRBV6-1 and TRBJ1-4; D unresolved. The CDR3 loop spans 12 amino acids. Germline-derived CDR1 and CDR2 are MNHNS and SASEGT. The ends were cut back, 0 bases at V and 8 bases at J, with 4 bases in the middle. CDR3: CASSEAGEKLFF. CDR3 nucleotides: TGTGCCAGCAGTGAAGCGGGCGAAAAACTGTTTTTT.

The CDR3 bases are TGCGCCAGCAGCTTGACTCCGGACAGTCTAGGTGGTGGTGAGCAGTTCTTC. Protein product: CASSLTPDSLGGGEQFF. The chain has TRBV5-1 and TRBJ2-1, with a possible D match to TRBD1 (6 bases). This CDR3 contains 17 residues. The V end was cut by 1 base, the J end by 9 bases, with 23 bases between. Looked up from germline, CDR1 is SGHRS and CDR2 is YFSETQ.

This clonotype was recorded many times. The rearrangement joins TRBV27 to TRBJ2-3; possibly TRBD2 for D (5 bases). V was cut by 6 bases and J by 0 bases, with 13 bases left in between. CDR1 and CDR2 (germline): MNHEY, SMNVEV (reference sequence). The CDR3 is made up of 15 amino acids. The CDR3 here is CASSWRAASTDTQYF. The CDR3 DNA is TGTGCCAGCAGCTGGAGAGCGGCTAGCACAGATACGCAGTATTTT.

The sample holds a few counts of this clonotype. The rearrangement links TRBV20-1 to TRBJ2-1, with 9 positions matching TRBD2. CDR1 DFQATT and CDR2 SNEGSKA come from the germline V gene (reference sequence). Trimming took 6 bases from V and 0 from J; bases not matched to a gene: 6. The CDR3 spans 15 residues. CDR3 DNA sequence: TGCAGTGCCCGTCGACTAGCGGACTCCTACAATGAGCAGTTCTTC. Translating gives CSARRLADSYNEQFF.

This clonotype was found a few times. The gene calls are TRBV7-9 and TRBJ2-2, with D possibly TRBD2 on 6 matching bases. Trimming pared 2 bases from V and 5 bases from J, leaving 18 bases between. This CDR3 contains 17 residues. The germline CDR1 and CDR2 sequences are SEHNR and FQNEAQ (reference sequence). CDR3 in DNA: TGTGCCAGCAGCTTACTCGGCGGGACCATCCTAACCGGGGAGCTGTTTTTT. Translating it yields CASSLLGGTILTGELFF.

This rearrangement joins TRBV15 to TRBJ1-1; maybe TRBD1 (5 bases). Looked up from germline, CDR1 is LNHNV and CDR2 is YYDKDF (reference sequence). This CDR3 is 14 amino acids long. The V gene lost 1 base and the J gene lost 0 bases, with 6 bases spanning the gap. The chain's CDR3 is CATSRGDLNTEAFF. The CDR3 region has the DNA TGTGCCACCAGCAGAGGGGACCTGAACACTGAAGCTTTCTTT.

This clonotype was counted at least ten times. This rearrangement joins TRBV29-1 to TRBJ2-5; D is possibly TRBD1 or TRBD2 (5 bases each). The CDR3 covers 13 residues. V was cut by 4 bases and J by 3 bases, with 12 bases left in between. CDR1 is SQVTM, CDR2 ANQGSEA, per germline. The CDR3 sequence is CSVVGGSKETQYF. The CDR3 DNA reads as TGCAGCGTTGTTGGGGGATCCAAAGAGACCCAGTACTTC.

This clonotype has a handful of counts. This chain uses TRBV18 with TRBJ2-2; D remains unclear. The CDR3 covers 17 residues. Trimming took off 4 bases at V and 6 bases at J, with 21 bases between the two ends. CDR1 and CDR2 from the germline V gene are KGHSH and LQKENI. The CDR3: CASSQVDRLAIAGELFF. The CDR3 DNA reads TGTGCCAGCTCACAAGTGGACCGGCTCGCCATCGCCGGGGAGCTGTTTTTT.

This clonotype came up a few times. V gene TRBV7-3 combines with J gene TRBJ2-5; 7 bases line up with TRBD1. The CDR3 is 13 amino acids. V gave up 5 bases and J gave up 9 bases; unmatched junction bases: 9. Germline V lookup: CDR1 SGHTA, CDR2 FQGTGA. The CDR3 nucleotides read TGTGCCAGCAGCCGGCGGACAGGCGGCCCCCAGTACTTC. Its protein is CASSRRTGGPQYF.

This clonotype has more than one count but fewer than ten. This CDR3 reads CASSKGGLAVNYEQYF. For the CDR3, the DNA is TGTGCCAGCAGCAAGGGGGGACTAGCGGTGAATTACGAGCAGTACTTC. The chain has TRBV5-4 and TRBJ2-7, with 11 bases matching TRBD2. The CDR3 is 16 residues long. V shed 4 bases and J 4 bases; nucleotides not matched to a gene: 10. The V gene's germline CDR1 is SGHNT and CDR2 YYREEE (reference sequence).

This clonotype was counted a few times. The rearrangement uses TRBV7-2 and TRBJ2-3, with D perhaps TRBD1 or TRBD2 (5 bases each). The V gene's germline CDR1 is SGHTA and CDR2 FQGNSA. V was trimmed by 1 base and J by 2 bases, leaving 16 bases between them. This CDR3 has 17 residues. CDR3 sequence (DNA): TGTGCCAGCAGCTTAGTAGGCGGGTGGGGACCCACAGATACGCAGTATTTT. It yields the protein CASSLVGGWGPTDTQYF.

The chain is built from TRBV9 and TRBJ2-5; TRBD2 aligns across 13 bases. The V segment lost 0 bases and the J segment 5 bases; nucleotides outside the gene matches: 4. The CDR3 totals 16 residues. CDR1 is SGDLS and CDR2 is YYNGEE in the germline V gene. DNA of the CDR3: TGTGCCAGCAGCGTAGGGACTAGCGGGAGTGCTGAGACCCAGTACTTC. Translated: CASSVGTSGSAETQYF.